This T cell receptor beta chain was found in a study of T cell responses to AZD1222 COVID-19 vaccine. Assay: immunoSEQ multiplex PCR; the TCRdb copy retains only in-frame clones and omits some. The sample gives about 83,000 clones, around nine tenths of which show up once; roughly 4.3% is in the top ten. CDR1 SGHTA and CDR2 FQGNSA come from the germline V gene. Trimming pared 8 bases from V and 1 base from J, leaving 11 bases between. This CDR3 comprises 13 residues. The chain employs TRBV7-2 and TRBJ1-1; D unclear. This specimen was peripheral blood, taken on day 0 of MenACWY control vaccination. This TCR was sampled from an adult in good health. In DNA form, the CDR3 reads TGTGCCAGCGGTTCCGGACGGAACACTGAAGCTTTCTTT. Protein sequence: CASGSGRNTEAFF.